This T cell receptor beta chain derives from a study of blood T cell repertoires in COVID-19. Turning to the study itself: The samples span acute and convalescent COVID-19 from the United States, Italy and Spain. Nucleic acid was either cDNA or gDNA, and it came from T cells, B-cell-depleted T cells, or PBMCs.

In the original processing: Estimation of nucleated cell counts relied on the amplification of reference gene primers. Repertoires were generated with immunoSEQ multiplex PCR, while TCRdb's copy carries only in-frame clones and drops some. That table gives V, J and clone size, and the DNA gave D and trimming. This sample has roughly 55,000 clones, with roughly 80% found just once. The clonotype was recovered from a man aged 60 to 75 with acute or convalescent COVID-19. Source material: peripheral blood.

This chain's CDR3 is CASGPQGGGYTF. CDR3 DNA sequence: TGTGCCAGCGGGCCCCAGGGAGGTGGCTACACCTTC. The chain couples TRBV6-5 to TRBJ1-2, with a tentative D call TRBD1 (5 bases). The V gene's germline CDR1 is MNHEY and CDR2 SVGAGI. The V end lost 8 bases, the J end lost 7 bases, and 14 bases lay between the germline ends. The CDR3 spans 12 residues.